Listed below are T cell receptor beta chains from one sample, sequenced in a study of T cell repertoires in cytomegalovirus infection. MiXCR was run by TCRdb on the reads, yielding one entry per CDR3 protein. The table has about 340,000 distinct CDR3 sequences, almost 30% seen once. No antigen has been identified for these receptors. The sample was cultured PBMCs, taken from culture after CMV antigen stimulation. The receptors shown here come from a human donor in good health (CMV status not recorded). Some clones in this sample may be carry-over from other donors' samples. The CDR3 runs from the conserved cysteine through the conserved F or W. A D gene is named only where the DNA matches it firmly. A row's size may be missing; if present it is once, few, many or a size class.

V gene	clone size	CDR3 length	D gene	J gene	CDR3 DNA	CDR3 protein
TRBV7-9	few	13	.	TRBJ1-5	TGTGCCAGCAGCTTATCAGGGCTACAGCCCCAGCATTTT	CASSLSGLQPQHF
TRBV5-4	few	14	.	TRBJ1-1	TGTGCCAGCAGCCCCTCGGGTGGGTCCACTGAAGCTTTCTTT	CASSPSGGSTEAFF
TRBV7-8	.	14	.	TRBJ2-3	TGTGCCAGCTCGAGGAGCGGTTTCACAGATACGCAGTATTTT	CASSRSGFTDTQYF
TRBV9	few	15	.	TRBJ1-2	TGTGCCAGCAGCGTAGACGTCCTACCAAACTATGGCTACACCTTC	CASSVDVLPNYGYTF
TRBV7-9	few	19	.	TRBJ2-3	TGTGCCAGCAGCTACCCTACCTCGAACGACAGGATTTACACAGATACGCAGTATTTT	CASSYPTSNDRIYTDTQYF
TRBV12-3/TRBV12-4	.	14	.	TRBJ1-1	TGTGCCAGCAGTTCACCCTACATGAACACTGAAGCTTTCTTT	CASSSPYMNTEAFF
TRBV28	.	15	.	TRBJ1-5	TGTGCCAGCAGTTTACCACAGGGCTTCAATCAGCCCCAGCATTTT	CASSLPQGFNQPQHF
TRBV7-3	.	15	.	TRBJ1-3	TGTGCCAGCAGGACCCCCCAGGGCCGTAGAAACACCATATATTTT	CASRTPQGRRNTIYF
TRBV12-5	few	16	.	TRBJ2-5	TGTGCTAGTGCCCTAACCCTTGCGAGGGGGAGGGAGACCCAGTACTTC	CASALTLARGRETQYF
TRBV6-5	.	14	TRBD2	TRBJ2-5	TGTGCCAGCAGGGGACTAGCGGGGTGGGCGGCCCAGTACTTC	CASRGLAGWAAQYF
TRBV28	medium-sized	14	TRBD1	TRBJ2-7	TGTGCCAGCCTCTCCGGGACAGGCGCTTACGAGCAGTACTTC	CASLSGTGAYEQYF
TRBV7-6	.	16	TRBD2	TRBJ2-1	TGTGCCAGCAGCTTCCCGACCGGGACTACGAACAATGAGCAGTTCTTC	CASSFPTGTTNNEQFF
TRBV18	few	18	TRBD2	TRBJ2-1	TGTGCCAGCTCACCACCGGGACTAGCGGGGAGTTCGGAGAATGAGCAGTTCTTC	CASSPPGLAGSSENEQFF
TRBV12-3/TRBV12-4	few	14	.	TRBJ2-1	TGTGCCAGCAGTTTAGCGCCCCTACCCACTGAGCAGTTCTTC	CASSLAPLPTEQFF
TRBV6-1	.	21	TRBD2	TRBJ2-5	TGTGCCAGCAGTGAAGAGATTAGCGGGATAGTTAGAGTGAGTGGGCAAGAGACCCAGTACTTC	CASSEEISGIVRVSGQETQYF
TRBV18	.	15	.	TRBJ1-1	TGTGCCAGCTCACCTCCAGGATCACGGAACACTGAAGCTTTCTTT	CASSPPGSRNTEAFF
TRBV7-9	.	16	TRBD2	TRBJ2-1	TGTGCCAGCAGCTTAGCGGGAGGGGTCCCTAGGAATGAGCAGTTCTTC	CASSLAGGVPRNEQFF